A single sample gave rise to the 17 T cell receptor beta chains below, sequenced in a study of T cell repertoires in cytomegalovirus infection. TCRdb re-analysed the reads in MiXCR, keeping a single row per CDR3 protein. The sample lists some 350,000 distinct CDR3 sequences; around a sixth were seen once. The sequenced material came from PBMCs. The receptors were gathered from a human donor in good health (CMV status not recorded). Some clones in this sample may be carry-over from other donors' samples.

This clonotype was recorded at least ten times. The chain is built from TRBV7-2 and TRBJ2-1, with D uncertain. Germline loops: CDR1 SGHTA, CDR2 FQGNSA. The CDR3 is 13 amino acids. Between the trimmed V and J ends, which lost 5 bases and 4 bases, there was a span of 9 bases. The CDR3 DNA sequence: TGTGCCAGCAGCCCACAGATATACAATGAGCAGTTCTTC. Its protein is CASSPQIYNEQFF. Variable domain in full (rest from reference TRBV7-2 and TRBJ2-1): GAGVSQSPSNKVTEKGKDVELRCDPISGHTALYWYRQSLGQGLEFLIYFQGNSAPDKSGLPSDRFSAERTGGSVSTLTIQRTQQEDSAVYLCASSPQIYNEQFFGPGTRLTVL.

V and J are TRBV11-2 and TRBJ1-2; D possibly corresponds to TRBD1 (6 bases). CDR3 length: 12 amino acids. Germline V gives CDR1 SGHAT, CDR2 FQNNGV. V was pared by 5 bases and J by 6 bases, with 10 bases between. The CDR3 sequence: CASSHSGDGYTF. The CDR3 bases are TGTGCCAGCAGCCATTCAGGGGATGGCTACACCTTC. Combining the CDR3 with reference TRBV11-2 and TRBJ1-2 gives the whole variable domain EAGVAQSPRYKIIEKRQSVAFWCNPISGHATLYWYQQILGQGPKLLIQFQNNGVVDDSQLPKDRFSAERLKGVDSTLKIQPAKLEDSAVYLCASSHSGDGYTFGSGTRLTVV.

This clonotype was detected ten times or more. The DNA for the CDR3 is TGTGCCAGCAGTCCAGGACAGGGGGCTGTCACTGAAGCTTTCTTT. Translated: CASSPGQGAVTEAFF. This rearrangement joins TRBV28 to TRBJ1-1, with 11 nucleotides matching TRBD1. Germline-derived CDR1 and CDR2 are MDHEN and SYDVKM. With V trimmed by 5 bases and J by 4 bases, 6 bases remained unmatched. This CDR3 spans 15 amino acids.

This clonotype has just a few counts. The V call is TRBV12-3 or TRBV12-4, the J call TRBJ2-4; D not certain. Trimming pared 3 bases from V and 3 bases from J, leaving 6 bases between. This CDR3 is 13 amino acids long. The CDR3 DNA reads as TGTGCCAGCAGTTTGGGCAGCAAAAACATTCAGTACTTC. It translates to CASSLGSKNIQYF.

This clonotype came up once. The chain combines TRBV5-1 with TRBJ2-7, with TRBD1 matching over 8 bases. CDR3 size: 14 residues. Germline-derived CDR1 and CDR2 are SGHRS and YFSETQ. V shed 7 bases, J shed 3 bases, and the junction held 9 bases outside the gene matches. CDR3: CASADRGGSYEQYF. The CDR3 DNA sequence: TGCGCCAGCGCCGACAGGGGCGGAAGCTACGAGCAGTACTTC.

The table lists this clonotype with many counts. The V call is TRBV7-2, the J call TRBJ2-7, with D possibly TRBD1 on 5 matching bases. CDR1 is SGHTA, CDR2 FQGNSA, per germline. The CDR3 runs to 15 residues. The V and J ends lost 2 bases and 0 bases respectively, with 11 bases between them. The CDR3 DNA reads TGTGCCAGCAGCTTACAGGGAAGCCTCTCCTACGAGCAGTACTTC. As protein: CASSLQGSLSYEQYF.

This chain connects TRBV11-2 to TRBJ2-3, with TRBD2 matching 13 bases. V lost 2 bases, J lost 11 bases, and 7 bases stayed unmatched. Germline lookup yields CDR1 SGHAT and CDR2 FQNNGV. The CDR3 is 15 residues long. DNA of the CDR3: TGTGCCAGCAGCTTACCCGGGACTAGCGGGGCGAGGCAGTATTTT. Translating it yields CASSLPGTSGARQYF.

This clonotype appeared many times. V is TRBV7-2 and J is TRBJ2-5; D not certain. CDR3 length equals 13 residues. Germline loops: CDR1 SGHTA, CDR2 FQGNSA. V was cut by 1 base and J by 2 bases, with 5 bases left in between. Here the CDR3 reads CASSLVGQETQYF. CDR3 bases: TGTGCCAGCAGCTTAGTGGGTCAAGAGACCCAGTACTTC.

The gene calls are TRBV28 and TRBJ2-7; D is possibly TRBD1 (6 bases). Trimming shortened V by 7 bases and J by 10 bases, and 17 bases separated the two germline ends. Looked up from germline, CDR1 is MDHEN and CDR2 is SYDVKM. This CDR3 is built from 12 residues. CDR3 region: CASMAPQGKQYF. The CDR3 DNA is TGTGCCAGCATGGCCCCACAGGGTAAACAGTACTTC.

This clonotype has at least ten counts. CDR3 sequence reads: CASSLSGTVETQYF. For the CDR3, the DNA is TGTGCCAGCAGCTTATCCGGGACAGTGGAGACCCAGTACTTC. The chain recombines TRBV7-2 with TRBJ2-5; TRBD1 matches 7 bases. CDR1 is SGHTA and CDR2 is FQGNSA in the germline V gene. CDR3 length: 14 residues. V lost 2 bases to trimming and J lost 5 bases; unmatched junction nucleotides: 5.

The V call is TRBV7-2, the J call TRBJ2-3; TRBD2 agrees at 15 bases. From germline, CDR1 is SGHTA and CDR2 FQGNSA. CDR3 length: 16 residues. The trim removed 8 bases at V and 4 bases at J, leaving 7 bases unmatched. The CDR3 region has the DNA TGTGCCAGCTTCCGCGGGACTAGCGGGAGGTCAGATACGCAGTATTTT. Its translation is CASFRGTSGRSDTQYF.

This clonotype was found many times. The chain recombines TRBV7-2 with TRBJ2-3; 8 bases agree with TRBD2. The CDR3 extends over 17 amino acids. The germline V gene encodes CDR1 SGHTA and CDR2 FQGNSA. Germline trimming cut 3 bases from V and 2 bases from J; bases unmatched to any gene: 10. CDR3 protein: CASSLKPVAGYTDTQYF. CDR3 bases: TGTGCCAGCAGCTTGAAACCGGTAGCGGGGTACACAGATACGCAGTATTTT.

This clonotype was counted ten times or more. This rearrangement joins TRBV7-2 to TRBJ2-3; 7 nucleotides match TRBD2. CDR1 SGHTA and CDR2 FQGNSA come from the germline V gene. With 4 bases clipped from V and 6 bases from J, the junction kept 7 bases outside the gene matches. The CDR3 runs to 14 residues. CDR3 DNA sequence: TGTGCCAGCAGCTCGCCGGGGGGTCGGGATACGCAGTATTTT. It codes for CASSSPGGRDTQYF.

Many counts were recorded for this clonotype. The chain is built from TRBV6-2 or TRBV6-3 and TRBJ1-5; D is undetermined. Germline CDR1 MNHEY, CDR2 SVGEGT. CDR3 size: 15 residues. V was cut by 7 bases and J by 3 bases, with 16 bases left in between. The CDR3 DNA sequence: TGTGCCAGCACCCCAAGGAAACAGACCAATCAGCCCCAGCATTTT. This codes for CASTPRKQTNQPQHF.

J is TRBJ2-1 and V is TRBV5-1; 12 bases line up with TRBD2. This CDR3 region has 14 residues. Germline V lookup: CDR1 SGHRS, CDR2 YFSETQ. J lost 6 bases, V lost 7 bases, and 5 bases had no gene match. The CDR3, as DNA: TGCGCCAGCTCCCCACTAGCGGGGGGCAATGAGCAGTTCTTC. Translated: CASSPLAGGNEQFF.

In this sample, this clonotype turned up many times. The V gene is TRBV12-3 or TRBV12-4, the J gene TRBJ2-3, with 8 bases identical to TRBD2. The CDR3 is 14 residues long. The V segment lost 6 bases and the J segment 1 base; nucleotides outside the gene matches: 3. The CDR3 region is CASRPTSGTDTQYF. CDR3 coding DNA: TGTGCCAGCAGGCCGACTAGCGGCACAGATACGCAGTATTTT.

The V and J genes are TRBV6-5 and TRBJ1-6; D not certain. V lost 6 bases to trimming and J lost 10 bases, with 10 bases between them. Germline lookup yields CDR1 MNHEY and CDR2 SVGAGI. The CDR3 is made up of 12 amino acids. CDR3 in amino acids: CASSSFGSPLHF. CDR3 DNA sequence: TGTGCCAGCAGCTCTTTCGGGTCACCCCTCCACTTT.